This TCR beta chain came from a study of shared clonotypes between healthy human individuals. Study results and limitations: What naive subsets generally showed was a larger estimated richness than memory subsets showed. Rarefaction demonstrated incomplete sorted-subset sequencing despite large depth.

Every subset had its genomic DNA shared out evenly among several immunoSEQ plates. Sequencing used immunoSEQ multiplex PCR; TCRdb keeps in-frame clones, though not all of them. Of 1 million to 1.3 million clones listed, approximately 80% are singletons. On this clone: Its target is not known.

Trimming removed 5 bases from V and 2 bases from J; junction bases left unmatched: 5. The CDR3 covers 15 residues. Germline V CDR1 and CDR2: SGHTA, FQGTGA. This receptor was identified in a man between 18 and 35 years old in good health. Some clones in this sample may be carry-over from other donors' samples. The chain employs TRBV7-3 and TRBJ2-1; 8 bases align to TRBD2. The sample consisted of memory CD4+ T cells from PBMCs. The subset was: CD45RA-negative fraction. The CDR3 nucleotides are TGTGCCAGCAGCATTAGCGGGGTTACCTACAATGAGCAGTTCTTC. It codes for CASSISGVTYNEQFF. Supplemented by reference TRBV7-3 and TRBJ2-1, the full variable domain reads GAGVSQTPSNKVTEKGKYVELRCDPISGHTALYWYRQSLGQGPEFLIYFQGTGAADDSGLPNDRFFAVRPEGSVSTLKIQRTERGDSAVYLCASSISGVTYNEQFFGPGTRLTVL.